This T cell receptor (beta chain) was captured in a study of blood T cell repertoires in COVID-19. Across the whole study: Acute-phase and convalescent COVID-19 samples originated in the United States, Italy and Spain. T cells, B-cell-depleted T cells, or PBMCs provided the cDNA or gDNA that served as material.

Original analysis: Amplification of reference gene primers provided the estimated nucleated cell counts. Method: immunoSEQ multiplex PCR; TCRdb's copy keeps in-frame clones and lacks some. The V and J calls and clone size come from that table; D and trimming were worked out from the DNA. This table has 160,000 or so clones, 86% appearing once. This clonotype originated in a woman between 65 and 79 years old with acute or convalescent COVID-19. Sequenced material: peripheral blood.

CDR3 sequence (DNA): TGTGCCAGCAGCTTCGATAATCGACAGGGCGGCTACAATGAGCAGTTCTTC. Translated, it gives CASSFDNRQGGYNEQFF. V is TRBV7-6 and J is TRBJ2-1, with 7 bases identical to TRBD1. CDR3 size: 17 residues. The germline CDR1 and CDR2 sequences are SGHVS and FNYEAQ. Trimming removed 3 bases from V and 3 bases from J; junction bases left unmatched: 11. Drawing the rest from reference TRBV7-6 and TRBJ2-1, the complete variable domain is GAGVSQSPRYKVTKRGQDVALRCDPISGHVSLYWYRQALGQGPEFLTYFNYEAQQDKSGLPNDRFSAERPEGSISTLTIQRTEQRDSAMYRCASSFDNRQGGYNEQFFGPGTRLTVL.